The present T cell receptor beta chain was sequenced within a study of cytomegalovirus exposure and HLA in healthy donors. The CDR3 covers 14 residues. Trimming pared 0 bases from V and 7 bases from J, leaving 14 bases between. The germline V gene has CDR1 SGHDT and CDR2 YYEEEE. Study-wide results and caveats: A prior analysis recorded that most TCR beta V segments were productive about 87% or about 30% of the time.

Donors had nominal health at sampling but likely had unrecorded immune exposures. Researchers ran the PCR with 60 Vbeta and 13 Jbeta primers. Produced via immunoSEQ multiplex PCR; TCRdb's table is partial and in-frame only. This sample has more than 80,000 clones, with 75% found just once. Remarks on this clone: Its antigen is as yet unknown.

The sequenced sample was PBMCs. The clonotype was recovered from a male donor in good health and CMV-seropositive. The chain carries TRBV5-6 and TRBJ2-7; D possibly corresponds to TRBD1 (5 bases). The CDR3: CASSLEAGSWEQYF. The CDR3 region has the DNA TGTGCCAGCAGCTTGGAGGCAGGGTCGTGGGAGCAGTACTTC.